This T cell receptor (beta chain) is drawn from a study of beta chain features in type 1 diabetes. Whole-study context: Similarity in age, gender and cell yields was seen between patients and healthy donors. Overall study findings and caveats: Moderate yet significant TCRB CDR3 shortening was seen in Type 1 diabetes patients in all four CD4+ subsets.

The isolated RNA, all of it, was reverse transcribed, so expressed TCRB transcripts were what got sequenced. TCRdb keeps only in-frame clones here, not all; method: immunoSEQ multiplex PCR. This sample carries approximately 260,000 clones, 24% of them seen once, and the ten largest clones take around 0.012%. A remark on this clone: Its antigen remains unidentified.

With 2 bases removed from V and 11 bases from J, the gap between germline ends came to 12 bases. The CDR3 contains 12 residues. Germline CDR1 is SGHNT and CDR2 is YENEEA. The chain recombines TRBV11-3 with TRBJ1-1; D is perhaps TRBD1 (5 bases). The receptor was derived from a woman in her thirties with type 1 diabetes. The sequencing input was naive CD4+ T cells from blood. The CDR3 sequence is CASSLWGGTAFF. As DNA, the CDR3 is TGTGCCAGCAGCTTATGGGGAGGGACGGCTTTCTTT.